This T cell receptor beta chain was sequenced for a study of blood T cell repertoires in COVID-19. The CDR3 has 13 residues. V was shortened by 6 bases and J by 1 base, with 7 bases between the two germline ends. Germline V gene data show CDR1 as SNHLY and CDR2 as FYNNEI. As handled by the study authors: Scientists estimated how many nucleated cells there were by amplifying reference gene primers. The protocol was immunoSEQ multiplex PCR, while the TCRdb copy is restricted to in-frame clones and leaves out a portion. That table gives V, J and clone size, and the DNA gave D and trimming. The repertoire includes around 260,000 clones, 80% to 90% of them detected once, and around 4% sits in the top ten.

The TCR was taken from a man aged 55 to 70 with acute or convalescent COVID-19. The V call is TRBV2, the J call TRBJ1-3; no firm D call. Material for sequencing was peripheral blood. In DNA form, the CDR3 reads TGTGCCAGCAGGGGAGGATCTGGAAACACCATATATTTT. Protein: CASRGGSGNTIYF.